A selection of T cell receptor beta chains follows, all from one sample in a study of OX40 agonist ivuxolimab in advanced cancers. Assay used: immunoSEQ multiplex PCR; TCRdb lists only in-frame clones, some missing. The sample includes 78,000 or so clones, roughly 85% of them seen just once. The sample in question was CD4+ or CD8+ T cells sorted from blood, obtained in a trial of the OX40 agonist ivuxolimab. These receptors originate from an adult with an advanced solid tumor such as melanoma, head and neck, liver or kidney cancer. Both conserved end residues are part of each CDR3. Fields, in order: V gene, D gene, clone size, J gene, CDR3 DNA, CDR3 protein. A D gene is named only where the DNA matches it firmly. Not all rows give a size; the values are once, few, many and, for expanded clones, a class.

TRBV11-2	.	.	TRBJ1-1	TGTGCCAGCAGCTTTACCGGCAGGGATACTGAAGCTTTCTTT	CASSFTGRDTEAFF
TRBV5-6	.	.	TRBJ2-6	TGTGCCAGCAGCTTGGGACCTAGCTCTGGGGCCAACGTCCTGACTTTC	CASSLGPSSGANVLTF
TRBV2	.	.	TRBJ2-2	TGTGCCAGCAGTGCAGGAATGTACACCGGGGAGCTGTTTTTT	CASSAGMYTGELFF
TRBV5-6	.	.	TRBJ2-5	TGTGCCAGCAGCTTAAGACAGAACCAAGAGACCCAGTACTTC	CASSLRQNQETQYF
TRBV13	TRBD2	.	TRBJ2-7	TGTGCCAGCAGCTTAAGCGTGCTAGCGGGAGCCGAGCAGTACTTC	CASSLSVLAGAEQYF
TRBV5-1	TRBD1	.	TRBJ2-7	TGCGCCAGCAGCCAGGACAGGGGGCCCTACGAGCAGTACTTC	CASSQDRGPYEQYF
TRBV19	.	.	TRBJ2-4	TGTGCCAGTATTGAATCAGCCAAAAACATTCAGTACTTC	CASIESAKNIQYF
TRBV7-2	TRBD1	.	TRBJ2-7	TGTGCCAGCAGCCCCGCAGGACAGGCCGTACGGGAGCAGTACTTC	CASSPAGQAVREQYF
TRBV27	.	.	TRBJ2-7	TGTGCCAGCAGTTGGGCCTCCTACGAGCAGTACTTC	CASSWASYEQYF
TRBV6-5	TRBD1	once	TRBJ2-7	TGTGCCAGCAGTGACCCGACAGGGGGTAGGGAGCAGTACTTC	CASSDPTGGREQYF
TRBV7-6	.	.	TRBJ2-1	TGTGCCAGCAGCTTTACGCCCGATACCCAATCTAGCGATCTGTTCTTC	CASSFTPDTQSSDLFF
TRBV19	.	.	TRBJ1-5	TGTGCCAGTAGTATAGGGCGGGGGGAATATCAGCCCCAGCATTTT	CASSIGRGEYQPQHF
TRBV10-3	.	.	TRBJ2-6	TGTGCCATCATGGGGGAAAAAAGCTCTGGGGCCAACGTCCTGACTTTC	CAIMGEKSSGANVLTF
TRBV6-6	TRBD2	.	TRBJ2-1	TGTGCCAGTAACTCCGCCGGGACTAGCGGGAGCAATGAGCAGTTCTTC	CASNSAGTSGSNEQFF
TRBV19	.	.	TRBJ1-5	TGTGCCAGTAGTATGCAGGTTAGCAATCAGCCCCAGCATTTT	CASSMQVSNQPQHF
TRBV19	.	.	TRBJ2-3	TGTGCCAGTAGTGCACAGGTCATGGGCACAGATACGCAGTATTTT	CASSAQVMGTDTQYF
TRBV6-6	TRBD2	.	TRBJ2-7	TGTGCCAGCAGTTACGGTAGCGGGAACGACAACGAGCAGTACTTC	CASSYGSGNDNEQYF
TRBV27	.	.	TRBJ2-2	TGTGCCAGCTCCCCTCCCATTCCGCGGATCGGGGAGCTGTTTTTT	CASSPPIPRIGELFF
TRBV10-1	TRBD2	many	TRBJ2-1	TGCGCCAGCAGTGGTGGGGTTCTAGCGGGAGTGAAGCAGTTCTTC	CASSGGVLAGVKQFF
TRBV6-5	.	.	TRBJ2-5	TGTGCCAGCAGTTATCTTAGCAGGAAAGAGACCCAGTACTTC	CASSYLSRKETQYF
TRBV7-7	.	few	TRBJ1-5	TGTGCTAGCAGCTTCTTCCGGGCCGCGCAGCATCAGCCCCAGCATTTT	CASSFFRAAQHQPQHF
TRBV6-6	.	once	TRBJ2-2	TGTGCCAGCAGTTACGGGGGGCACACCGGGGAGCTGTTTTTT	CASSYGGHTGELFF
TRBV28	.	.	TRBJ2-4	TGTGCCAGCGGCCTCTCAGGGGGGGGTCGGGACATTCAGTACTTC	CASGLSGGGRDIQYF
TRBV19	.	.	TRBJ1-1	TGTGCCAGTAGTTTTTCGGAGAACACTGAAGCTTTCTTT	CASSFSENTEAFF
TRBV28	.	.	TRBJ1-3	TGTGCCAGCATCGCAGGGAGCTCTGGAAACACCATATATTTT	CASIAGSSGNTIYF
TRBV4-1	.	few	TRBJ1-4	TGCGCCAGCAGCCTACAAAATGAAAAACTGTTTTTT	CASSLQNEKLFF
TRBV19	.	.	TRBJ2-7	TGTGCCAGTAGTAAACAGGGCTACGAGCAGTACTTC	CASSKQGYEQYF
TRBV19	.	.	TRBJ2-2	TGTGCCAGTAGTATAGGCCCGGGGATGTACACCGGGGAGCTGTTTTTT	CASSIGPGMYTGELFF
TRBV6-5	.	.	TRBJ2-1	TGTGCCAGCAGTTACGGGGCGGGGCTGAAGTTCTTC	CASSYGAGLKFF
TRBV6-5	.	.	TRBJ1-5	TGTGCCAGCAGTTACTCCGGGTCAGAACAGCCCCAGCATTTT	CASSYSGSEQPQHF
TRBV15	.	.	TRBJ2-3	TGTGCCACCAGCAGAGATATGGGTGATACGCAGTATTTT	CATSRDMGDTQYF
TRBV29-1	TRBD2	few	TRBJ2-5	TGCAGCGTTAGAACTAGCGGCCAAGAGACCCAGTACTTC	CSVRTSGQETQYF
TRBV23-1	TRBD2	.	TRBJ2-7	TGCGCCAGCAGTCAATCTCGTCTAGCGGGAGGGCCCTACGAGCAGTACTTC	CASSQSRLAGGPYEQYF
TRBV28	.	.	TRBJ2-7	TGTGCCAGCAGTTTATGGGCGGGAATTCAAGGGACCGAGCAGTACTTC	CASSLWAGIQGTEQYF
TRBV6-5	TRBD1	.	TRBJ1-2	TGTGCCAGCACTCCCTGGGGGACAGAGAATCATGGCTACACCTTC	CASTPWGTENHGYTF
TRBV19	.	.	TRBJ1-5	TGTGCCAGTAGTATTGGGTTCGGGGTGTTGGGCAATCAGCCCCAGCATTTT	CASSIGFGVLGNQPQHF
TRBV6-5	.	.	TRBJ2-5	TGTGCCAGCAGTCTGAAAGAGACCCAGTACTTC	CASSLKETQYF
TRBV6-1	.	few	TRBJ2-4	TGTGCCAGCAGTGACCGGGACTCCCTAGCCAAAAACATTCAGTACTTC	CASSDRDSLAKNIQYF
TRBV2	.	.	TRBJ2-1	TGTGCCAGCAGTATGGGACAACCCGGGAATGAGCAGTTCTTC	CASSMGQPGNEQFF
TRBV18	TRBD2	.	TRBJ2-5	TGTGCCAGCTCACCACCGCAAGTAGCGGGAGGACTAGAGACCCAGTACTTC	CASSPPQVAGGLETQYF
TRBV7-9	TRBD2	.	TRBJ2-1	TGTGCCAGCAGCCTAGCGGGAGTGTTGCAGTTCTTC	CASSLAGVLQFF
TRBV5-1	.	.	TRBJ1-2	TGCGCCAGCAGCTTGGCGGGAAACTATGGCTACACCTTC	CASSLAGNYGYTF
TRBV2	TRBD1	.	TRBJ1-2	TGTGCCAGCTCACAGGGGGTAGCTAACTATGGCTACACCTTC	CASSQGVANYGYTF
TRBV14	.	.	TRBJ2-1	TGTGCCAGCAGCCAAGGAGAAGGGGCGCAGAGCTCCTACAATGAGCAGTTCTTC	CASSQGEGAQSSYNEQFF
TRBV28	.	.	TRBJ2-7	TGTGCCAGCAGTTTCCAACAGGGTCGGTACGAGCAGTACTTC	CASSFQQGRYEQYF
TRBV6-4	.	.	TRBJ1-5	TGTGCCAACACCAAAGGTCAGCCCCAGCATTTT	CANTKGQPQHF
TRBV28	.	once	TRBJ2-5	TGTGCCAGCAGTTTATGGGCTGACTGGGGCTTGGGTGAGACCCAGTACTTC	CASSLWADWGLGETQYF